This T cell receptor (beta chain) was captured in a study of blood T cells in healthy people across ages. Study-level findings and limits: CMV status of donors was not determined, possibly confounding expanded clonotype changes.

Primers used in a second PCR of about 7 to 12 cycles were a sample-barcoded 5' primer and a J-beta primer mix. The template-switch adaptor was a 5' adaptor with 12 random nucleotides. It tagged each cDNA molecule. One entry per CDR3 protein results from TCRdb running MiXCR on the 5' RACE reads. Of more than 900,000 distinct CDR3 sequences detected, about 28% appear once; the ten largest clones hold 10% to 13%. This clonotype was observed once. Antigen specificity is unknown. With V trimmed by 0 bases and J by 5 bases, 8 bases remained unmatched. Per germline, CDR1 SGHRS and CDR2 YFSETQ. CDR3 length equals 16 residues. A further study also used this sample, focusing on T cells of mothers and their children. That study adds: Roughly 2.7 million TCR beta reads per child versus over 9.5 million per mother.

The sequencing input was blood. The J gene is TRBJ1-1, the V gene TRBV5-1; TRBD1 aligns across 9 bases. The TCR sequence derives from a woman in her thirties or forties in good health. CDR3 nucleotide sequence: TGCGCCAGCAGCTTGGTTGACCCGGGACAGGGTACTGAAGCTTTCTTT. Its protein product is CASSLVDPGQGTEAFF.